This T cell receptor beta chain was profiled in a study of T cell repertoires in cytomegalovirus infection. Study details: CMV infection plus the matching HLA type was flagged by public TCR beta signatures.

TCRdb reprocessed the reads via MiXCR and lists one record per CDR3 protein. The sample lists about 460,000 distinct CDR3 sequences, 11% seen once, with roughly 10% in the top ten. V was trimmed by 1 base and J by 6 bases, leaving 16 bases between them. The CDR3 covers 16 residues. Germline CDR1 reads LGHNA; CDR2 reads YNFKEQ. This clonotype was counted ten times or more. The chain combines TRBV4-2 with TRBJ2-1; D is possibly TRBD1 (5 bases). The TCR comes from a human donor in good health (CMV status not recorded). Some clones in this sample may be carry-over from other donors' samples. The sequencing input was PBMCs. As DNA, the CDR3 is TGTGCCAGCAGCCAAGGAGAGATAGGGGTCCGCAATGAGCAGTTCTTC. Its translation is CASSQGEIGVRNEQFF.